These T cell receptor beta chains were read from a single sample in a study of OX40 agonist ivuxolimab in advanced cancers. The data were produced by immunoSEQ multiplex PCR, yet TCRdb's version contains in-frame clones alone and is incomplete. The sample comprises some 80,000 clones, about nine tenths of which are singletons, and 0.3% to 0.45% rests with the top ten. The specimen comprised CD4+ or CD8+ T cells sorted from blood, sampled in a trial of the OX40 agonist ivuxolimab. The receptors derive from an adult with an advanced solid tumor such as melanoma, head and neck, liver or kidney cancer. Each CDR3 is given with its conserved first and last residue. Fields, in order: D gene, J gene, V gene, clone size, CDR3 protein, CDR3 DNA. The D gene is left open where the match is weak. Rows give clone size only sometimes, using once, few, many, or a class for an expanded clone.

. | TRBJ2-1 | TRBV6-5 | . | CASNQGGLRYNEQFF | TGTGCCAGCAACCAAGGGGGGCTGAGGTACAATGAGCAGTTCTTC
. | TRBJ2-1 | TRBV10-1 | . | CASSEYPNNEQFF | TGCGCCAGCAGTGAATACCCCAACAATGAGCAGTTCTTC
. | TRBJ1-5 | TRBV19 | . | CASSLFNQPQHF | TGTGCCAGTAGTCTGTTCAATCAGCCCCAGCATTTT
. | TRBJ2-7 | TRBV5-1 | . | CASSLTDTYEQYF | TGCGCCAGCAGCTTGACAGATACCTACGAGCAGTACTTC
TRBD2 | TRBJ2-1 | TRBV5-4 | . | CASSLARTSGRAAYNEQFF | TGTGCCAGCAGCTTAGCCCGGACTAGCGGGAGGGCGGCCTACAATGAGCAGTTCTTC
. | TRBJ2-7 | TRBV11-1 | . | CASSLDGYSYEQYF | TGTGCCAGCAGCTTAGACGGTTACTCCTACGAGCAGTACTTC
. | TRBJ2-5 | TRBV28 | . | CASRIGGLGETQYF | TGTGCCAGCCGGATTGGGGGTCTTGGAGAGACCCAGTACTTC
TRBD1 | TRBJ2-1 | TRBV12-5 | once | CASGRSVAGQGGSSYNEQFF | TGTGCTAGTGGCCGGTCCGTTGCGGGACAGGGTGGTTCTTCGTACAATGAGCAGTTCTTC
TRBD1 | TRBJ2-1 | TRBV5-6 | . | CASSHDLGTGGYNEQFF | TGTGCCAGCAGTCACGATCTGGGGACAGGGGGCTACAATGAGCAGTTCTTC
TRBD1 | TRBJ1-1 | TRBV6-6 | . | CASTTTGGTEAFF | TGTGCCAGCACAACAACAGGGGGCACTGAAGCTTTCTTT
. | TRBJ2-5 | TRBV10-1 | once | CASSDGQGPETQYF | TGCGCCAGCAGTGATGGGCAGGGCCCAGAGACCCAGTACTTC
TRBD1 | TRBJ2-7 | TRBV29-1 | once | CSVAAGTGGVYEQYF | TGCAGCGTTGCCGCCGGGACAGGGGGCGTCTACGAGCAGTACTTC
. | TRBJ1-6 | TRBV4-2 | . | CASSARDSPLHF | TGTGCCAGCAGCGCCAGGGATTCACCCCTCCACTTT
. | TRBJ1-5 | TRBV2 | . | CASSLQGSYQPQHF | TGTGCCAGCAGTCTGCAGGGATCTTATCAGCCCCAGCATTTT
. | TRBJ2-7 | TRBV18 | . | CASSPRAEGVSEQYF | TGTGCCAGCTCACCCCGGGCGGAGGGGGTTTCCGAGCAGTACTTC
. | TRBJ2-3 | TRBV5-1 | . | CASSLGVDTQYF | TGCGCCAGCAGCTTGGGTGTAGATACGCAGTATTTT
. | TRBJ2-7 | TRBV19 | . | CASSIGQPGSYEQYF | TGTGCCAGTAGTATAGGTCAGCCAGGTAGCTACGAGCAGTACTTC
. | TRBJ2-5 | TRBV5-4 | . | CASRILGEGETQYF | TGTGCCAGCAGGATCTTGGGAGAGGGGGAGACCCAGTACTTC
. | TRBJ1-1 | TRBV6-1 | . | CASRPNTEAFF | TGTGCCAGCAGGCCGAACACTGAAGCTTTCTTT
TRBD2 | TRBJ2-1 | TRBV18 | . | CASSPASGLATEQFF | TGTGCCAGCTCTCCGGCTTCGGGACTAGCGACTGAGCAGTTCTTC
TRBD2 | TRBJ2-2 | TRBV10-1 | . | CASSEDPSFAGDTGELFF | TGCGCCAGCAGTGAGGATCCGTCCTTTGCGGGAGACACCGGGGAGCTGTTTTTT
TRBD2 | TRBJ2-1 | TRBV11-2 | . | CASSLDLLAAYNEQFF | TGTGCCAGCAGCTTAGATCTACTAGCGGCCTACAATGAGCAGTTCTTC
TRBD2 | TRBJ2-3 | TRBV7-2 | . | CASSSWTSGDTDTQYF | TGTGCCAGCAGCTCCTGGACTAGCGGGGACACAGATACGCAGTATTTT
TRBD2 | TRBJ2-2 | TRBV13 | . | CASSEGLAGFANTGELFF | TGTGCCAGCAGCGAGGGACTAGCGGGGTTCGCGAACACCGGGGAGCTGTTTTTT
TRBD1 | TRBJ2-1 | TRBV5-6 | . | CASSSGTGDSYNEQFF | TGTGCCAGCAGCTCTGGGACAGGTGATTCCTACAATGAGCAGTTCTTC
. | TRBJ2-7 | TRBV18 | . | CASSPGAPGAYEQYF | TGTGCCAGCTCACCAGGGGCACCCGGAGCCTACGAGCAGTACTTC
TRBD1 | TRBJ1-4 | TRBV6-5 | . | CASRRDRGREKLFF | TGTGCCAGCAGGCGGGACAGGGGAAGGGAAAAACTGTTTTTT
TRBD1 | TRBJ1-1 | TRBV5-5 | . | CASSFSDRGSTEAFF | TGTGCCAGCAGCTTTAGCGACAGGGGGAGCACTGAAGCTTTCTTT
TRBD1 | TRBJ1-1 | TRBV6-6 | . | CASSTTGENTEAFF | TGTGCCAGCAGTACGACAGGGGAGAACACTGAAGCTTTCTTT
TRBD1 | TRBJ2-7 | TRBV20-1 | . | CSAGTAYEQYF | TGCAGTGCAGGGACAGCCTACGAGCAGTACTTC
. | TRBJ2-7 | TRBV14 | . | CASSQSRALISGDHEQYF | TGTGCCAGCAGCCAAAGCCGGGCTCTTATTAGTGGGGACCACGAGCAGTACTTC
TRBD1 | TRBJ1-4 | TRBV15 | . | CATSRNRGSNEKLFF | TGTGCCACCAGCAGGAACAGGGGAAGTAATGAAAAACTGTTTTTT
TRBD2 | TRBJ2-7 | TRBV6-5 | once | CASSRGTSGSDEQYF | TGTGCCAGCAGCCGTGGGACTAGCGGGAGCGACGAGCAGTACTTC
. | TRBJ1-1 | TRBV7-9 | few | CASSLEQGTEAFF | TGTGCCAGCAGCTTAGAACAGGGAACTGAAGCTTTCTTT
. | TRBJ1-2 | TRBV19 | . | CASSIQTANYGYTF | TGTGCCAGTAGTATTCAAACAGCTAACTATGGCTACACCTTC
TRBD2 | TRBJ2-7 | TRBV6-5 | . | CASSLSGGAGEQYF | TGTGCCAGCAGCCTGTCGGGGGGGGCAGGCGAGCAGTACTTC
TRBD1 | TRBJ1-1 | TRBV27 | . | CASSLNTGGGNTEAFF | TGTGCCAGCAGTTTAAATACAGGGGGCGGAAACACTGAAGCTTTCTTT
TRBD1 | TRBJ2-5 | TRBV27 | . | CASSGTGAGETQYF | TGTGCCAGTTCCGGGACAGGGGCGGGAGAGACCCAGTACTTC
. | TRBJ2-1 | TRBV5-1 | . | CASSDLNEQFF | TGCGCCAGCAGCGACTTAAATGAGCAGTTCTTC
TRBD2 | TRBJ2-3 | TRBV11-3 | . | CASSSSTSGRGGTDTQYF | TGTGCCAGCAGCTCCTCGACTAGCGGGAGAGGGGGGACAGATACGCAGTATTTT
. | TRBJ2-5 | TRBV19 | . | CASGGTGETQYF | TGTGCCAGTGGAGGGACCGGAGAGACCCAGTACTTC
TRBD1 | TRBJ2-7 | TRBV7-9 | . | CASSADRVSYEQYF | TGTGCCAGCAGCGCGGACAGGGTATCCTACGAGCAGTACTTC
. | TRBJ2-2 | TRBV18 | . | CASSPQTGELFF | TGTGCCAGCTCACCCCAGACCGGGGAGCTGTTTTTT
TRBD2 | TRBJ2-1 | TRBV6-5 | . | CASSRAGGPNEQFF | TGTGCCAGCAGTCGAGCGGGAGGGCCGAATGAGCAGTTCTTC
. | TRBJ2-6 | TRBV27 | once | CASSSQGFPGANVLTF | TGTGCCAGCAGTTCCCAGGGGTTCCCTGGGGCCAACGTCCTGACTTTC
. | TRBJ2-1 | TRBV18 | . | CASSTRQAFLNEQFF | TGTGCCAGCTCAACCCGACAGGCCTTCCTTAATGAGCAGTTCTTC
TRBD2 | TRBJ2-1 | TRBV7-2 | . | CASSLDGREQFF | TGTGCCAGCAGCTTAGACGGGAGGGAGCAGTTCTTC
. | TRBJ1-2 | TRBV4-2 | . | CASSQARSGADYGYTF | TGTGCCAGCAGCCAAGCTCGCAGCGGGGCGGACTATGGCTACACCTTC
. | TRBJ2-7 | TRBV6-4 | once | CARPGGTSYEQYF | TGTGCCAGGCCTGGGGGGACTTCCTACGAGCAGTACTTC
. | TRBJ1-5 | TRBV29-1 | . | CSVEGGWQSYRIFNQPQHF | TGCAGCGTTGAAGGGGGTTGGCAGTCGTACCGGATCTTCAATCAGCCCCAGCATTTT
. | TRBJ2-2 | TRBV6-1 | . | CASSSGVSTGELFF | TGTGCCAGCAGCTCAGGGGTTAGCACCGGGGAGCTGTTTTTT
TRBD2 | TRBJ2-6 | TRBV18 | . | CASSPLPGGSGANVLTF | TGTGCCAGCTCACCACTACCGGGGGGCTCTGGGGCCAACGTCCTGACTTTC
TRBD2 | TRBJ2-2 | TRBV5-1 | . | CASSLALPLLAGSEGGELFF | TGCGCCAGCAGCTTGGCCCTCCCCTTACTAGCGGGGAGTGAGGGCGGGGAGCTGTTTTTT
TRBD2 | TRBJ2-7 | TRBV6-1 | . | CASTRDASGYEQYF | TGTGCCAGCACCCGGGACGCTAGCGGCTACGAGCAGTACTTC
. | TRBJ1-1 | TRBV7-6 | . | CASSLGGRGPRGTEAFF | TGTGCCAGCAGCTTAGGGGGCAGGGGTCCGCGGGGCACTGAAGCTTTCTTT
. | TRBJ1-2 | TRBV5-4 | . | CASSRLEGERYGYTF | TGTGCCAGCAGCCGCCTGGAGGGGGAGCGGTATGGCTACACCTTC
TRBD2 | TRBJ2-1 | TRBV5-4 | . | CATLAGSLAGGSYNEQFF | TGTGCCACCCTAGCGGGGAGTCTAGCGGGAGGATCCTACAATGAGCAGTTCTTC
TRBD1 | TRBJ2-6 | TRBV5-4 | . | CASSMPGQWSGANVLTF | TGTGCCAGCAGCATGCCGGGACAGTGGTCTGGGGCCAACGTCCTGACTTTC